This TCR beta chain was recorded in a study of T cells in localized non-small cell lung cancer. CDR1 and CDR2 (germline): KGHSH, LQKENI. With V trimmed by 4 bases and J by 8 bases, 12 bases remained unmatched. The CDR3 is 16 amino acids. The assay was immunoSEQ multiplex PCR, and TCRdb's table has in-frame clones only and misses some. Of around 26,000 clones detected, about nine tenths appear once; the ten largest clones hold about 9.5%. Sequences were derived from peripheral blood mononuclear cells, sampled before any cancer treatment. The chain recombines TRBV18 with TRBJ2-1; the match to TRBD1 covers 9 bases. The clonotype originates from a woman aged 40-70 years with stage III lung adenocarcinoma. The CDR3 reads CASSQNPGQGRDEQFF. CDR3 coding DNA: TGTGCCAGCTCACAGAACCCGGGACAGGGTAGAGATGAGCAGTTCTTC.